What follows are 13 T cell receptor beta chains derived from one specimen sequenced in a study of blood T cell repertoires in COVID-19. Repertoires were generated with immunoSEQ multiplex PCR, while TCRdb's copy carries only in-frame clones and drops some. The sample yields about 220,000 clones, about four fifths seen once. Sequencing was performed on PBMCs or T cells enriched from blood (not recorded which). The receptors shown here come from a woman aged 55-75 years who had recovered from COVID-19.

The gene calls are TRBV3-1 (or the pseudogene TRBV3-2) and TRBJ2-5, with 8 bases that match TRBD1. V gave up 2 bases and J gave up 2 bases; unmatched junction bases: 7. Germline-derived CDR1 and CDR2 are LGHDT and YNNKEL (reference sequence). The CDR3 totals 16 residues. CDR3 region: CASSQRVRGPQETQYF. CDR3 DNA sequence: TGTGCCAGCAGCCAACGAGTCAGGGGGCCACAAGAGACCCAGTACTTC.

The count of this clone is one. The rearrangement joins TRBV19 to TRBJ1-5; weak D call: TRBD1 (5 bases). V was trimmed by 4 bases and J by 4 bases, leaving 8 bases between them. The CDR3 has 13 amino acids. Germline loops: CDR1 LNHDA, CDR2 SQIVND (reference sequence). CDR3 amino acids: CASSTQENQPQHF. Here the CDR3 DNA reads TGTGCCAGTAGTACACAGGAAAATCAGCCCCAGCATTTT.

The chain joins TRBV6-4 to TRBJ2-3, with 13 bases lining up with TRBD2. CDR3 length equals 15 residues. Per the germline V gene, CDR1 is MRHNA and CDR2 is SNTAGT. With 0 bases clipped from V and 6 bases from J, the junction kept 0 bases outside the gene matches. CDR3 nucleotide sequence: TGTGCCAGCAGTGACTCGACTAGCGGGGGGGATACGCAGTATTTT. Encoded protein: CASSDSTSGGDTQYF.

V gene TRBV14 combines with J gene TRBJ2-2; D not certain. Trimming shortened V by 4 bases and J by 6 bases, and 6 bases separated the two germline ends. Germline assignment: CDR1 SGHDN and CDR2 FVKESK. The CDR3 totals 12 residues. CDR3: CASSPLAGELFF. In DNA form, the CDR3 reads TGTGCCAGCAGCCCCCTCGCCGGGGAGCTGTTTTTT.

The gene calls are TRBV6-5 and TRBJ1-5; tentative D call: TRBD1 (6 bases). This CDR3 is 15 amino acids long. V was cut by 4 bases and J by 5 bases, with 15 bases left in between. Germline V gene lookup returns CDR1 MNHEY and CDR2 SVGAGI. The CDR3 here is CASSLYQGTDQPQHF. CDR3 in DNA: TGTGCCAGCAGTTTATACCAGGGGACCGATCAGCCCCAGCATTTT.

The rearrangement uses TRBV7-8 and TRBJ2-6; 7 bases are shared with TRBD1. Germline-derived CDR1 and CDR2 are SGHVS and FQNEAQ. The ends lost 3 bases at V and 4 bases at J; junction bases unmatched: 12. The CDR3 has 18 amino acids. The CDR3, as DNA: TGTGCCAGCAGCTTGAGACAGGGATTAAGAGCGGGGGCCAACGTCCTGACTTTC. It translates to CASSLRQGLRAGANVLTF.

The V gene is TRBV19, the J gene TRBJ1-2; possibly TRBD1 for D (6 bases). The germline CDR1 and CDR2 sequences are LNHDA and SQIVND (reference sequence). V dropped 11 bases and J dropped 4 bases, with 20 bases sitting between them. The CDR3 has 14 amino acids. The CDR3, as DNA: TGTGCCTCAAGGGAGACAGGTTGGCCCTATGGCTACACCTTC. Protein: CASRETGWPYGYTF.

In its sample, this clone was seen a few times. The V gene is TRBV7-2, the J gene TRBJ1-2; 10 bases fit TRBD1. Germline loops: CDR1 SGHTA, CDR2 FQGNSA. Germline trimming cut 0 bases from V and 3 bases from J; bases unmatched to any gene: 4. The CDR3 spans 16 residues. CDR3 sequence (DNA): TGTGCCAGCAGCTTAGCAGCGACAGGGGGCGACTATGGCTACACCTTC. Translating gives CASSLAATGGDYGYTF.

The chain recombines TRBV25-1 with TRBJ2-7, with 8 bases that match TRBD1. Germline CDR1 MGHDK, CDR2 SYGVNS. The CDR3 loop spans 15 amino acids. The ends lost 3 bases at V and 2 bases at J; junction bases unmatched: 6. The CDR3 protein is CASSDLPQGAYEQYF. CDR3 coding DNA: TGTGCCAGCAGTGACCTTCCACAGGGGGCCTACGAGCAGTACTTC.

The chain is built from TRBV19 and TRBJ2-1, with 9 bases identical to TRBD2. Germline V gives CDR1 LNHDA, CDR2 SQIVND (reference sequence). V dropped 3 bases and J dropped 6; count of bases not matched to a gene: 6. This CDR3 contains 15 residues. The CDR3 is CASSMTSGRLNEQFF. The CDR3 region has the DNA TGTGCCAGTAGTATGACTAGCGGACGACTCAATGAGCAGTTCTTC. The full variable domain, in which reference TRBV19 and TRBJ2-1 provide the parts outside the CDR3, is DGGITQSPKYLFRKEGQNVTLSCEQNLNHDAMYWYRQDPGQGLRLIYYSQIVNDFQKGDIAEGYSVSREKKESFPLTVTSAQKNPTAFYLCASSMTSGRLNEQFFGPGTRLTVL.

The sample holds a few counts of this clone. The chain carries TRBV29-1 and TRBJ2-7; a weak D match, TRBD1 (5 bases). V shed 7 bases and J shed 0 bases, with 10 bases lying between them. Germline assignment: CDR1 SQVTM and CDR2 ANQGSEA. The CDR3 has 12 amino acids. The CDR3 reads CSGGLSSYEQYF. In nucleotides, the CDR3 is TGCAGCGGGGGCCTTAGCTCCTACGAGCAGTACTTC.

The chain is built from TRBV7-2 and TRBJ1-2, with 10 bases lining up with TRBD1. In germline, CDR1 is SGHTA, CDR2 FQGNSA. This CDR3 comprises 13 residues. The J segment lost 8 bases and the V segment lost 4 bases, leaving 4 bases of the junction unmatched. CDR3 region: CASSSGQGNGYTF. CDR3 nucleotide sequence: TGTGCCAGCAGCTCGGGACAGGGGAACGGCTACACCTTC.

The chain recombines TRBV7-9 with TRBJ1-2, with D unresolved. Germline V gives CDR1 SEHNR, CDR2 FQNEAQ (reference sequence). CDR3 length equals 14 residues. Trimming took 5 bases from V and 2 from J, leaving 12 bases between them. The CDR3 DNA reads TGTGCCAGCAGCATCCGGACTGCGAACTATGGCTACACCTTC. It codes for CASSIRTANYGYTF.